This T cell receptor beta chain derives from a study of Ad26.COV2.S vaccination and SARS-CoV-2 variants. The assay was immunoSEQ multiplex PCR, and TCRdb's table has in-frame clones only and misses some. Of about 180,000 clones listed, roughly 89% were seen once; the top ten hold less than 6%. There are 14 residues in the CDR3. V was clipped by 6 bases and J by 3 bases; unmatched bases: 6. The germline gives CDR1 SGHRS, CDR2 YFSETQ. Overall study findings and caveats: It was reported that spike-specific CD8+ and CD4+ T cell responses were substantially broad after vaccination. Possibly, TCR breadth and depth analyses underestimated total T cell responses. Higher spike-specific TCR breadth was found in vaccine recipients than in placebo recipients. With respect to non-spike TCR breadth, vaccine and placebo recipients were similar.

Worth noting for this clone: Its target is not known.

Sequences were derived from peripheral blood, sampled after recovery from COVID-19. V is TRBV5-1 and J is TRBJ2-3, with TRBD1 identical over 8 bases. The origin of this receptor is a human donor who had recovered from COVID-19. The CDR3 nucleotides are TGCGCCAGCACAGAGGACAGGGTGACAGATACGCAGTATTTT. Its translation: CASTEDRVTDTQYF.